Below, one T cell receptor (beta chain) is given with its context. The sample holds a few counts of this clonotype. This clone's antigen is unknown. No base qualities exist here, and no much larger clone lies one base off it. Libraries were made using 5' RACE. Sequencing used a NextSeq 500. Unique molecular identifiers were attached to individual cDNA molecules in the TCR library protocol so that sequencing error and PCR bias could be corrected. Sequencing covered both TCR alpha and beta chains, and within each sample the abundances of alpha and beta sequences were tightly co-correlated. For the original study's pipeline: Decombinator V4 was used to perform V gene, J gene and CDR3 annotation of TCR sequences. TCRs were defined as expanded if a significant change between any two time points was detected under a Poisson model with p below 0.0001. TCR abundances were normalised to the total number of TCRs sequenced in each sample and reported as counts per million. MAIT TCRs were defined by TRAV1-2 paired with TRAJ12, TRAJ20 or TRAJ33, and iNKT TCRs by TRAV10 paired with TRAJ18. VDJdb, accessed 1 November 2021, was searched for CMV, EBV and SARS-CoV-2 annotated TCRs, excluding TCRs annotated for multiple antigens. Using fastp trimming at Q25 and MiXCR clonotype assembly, TCRdb reanalyzed the public sequencing data and kept in-frame beta chains. Each record represents a unique CDR3 protein, reported with the most common genes and DNA among its rows. In this record, the V and J calls reflect TCRdb's handling and not the investigators' own analysis. The sample profile shows approximately 48,000 distinct CDR3 sequences; about 6% of them were found once. The top ten clones comprise 2.5% to 3% of the sample.

The record originates from a study of early T cells in non-severe SARS-CoV-2 infection (dated by TCRdb to about 2021). Context from the whole study: TCR sequencing used bulk RNA from unsorted whole blood, so alpha and beta chains could not be paired.

CDR1 is given as MNHNY and CDR2 as SVGAGI, both from the germline V gene (reference sequence). V is shortened by 6 bases, J by 3 bases, and the region joining them spans 14 bases. The CDR3 runs 15 residues from the cysteine to the phenylalanine. Here the CDR3 DNA is all that survives: 45 bases in frame from base 1. Summary of the overall study and its limitations: VDJdb matching was skewed toward anti-spike CD8 responses, so virus-specific expansions were likely underestimated and private and CD4 specificities were missed.

A case-control design nested within a healthcare worker cohort in London, UK, was used, with weekly nasopharyngeal swab PCR tests and blood sampling performed. Healthcare workers were recruited during the week of the UK lockdown, between 23 and 31 March 2020, and followed weekly for up to about 15 weeks. This receptor chain uses TRBV6-6 and TRBJ2-2; the D element might be TRBD1 or TRBD2, as each aligns at 5 bases. Sequenced material: whole blood, taken at baseline. The clonotype originates from an adult who was a healthcare worker with PCR-confirmed SARS-CoV-2 infection or an uninfected control (not recorded which). The DNA sequence follows: TGTGCCAGCAGGGTCCCAGGGACGTACACCGGGGAGCTGTTTTTT. Translated, it reads CASRVPGTYTGELFF.